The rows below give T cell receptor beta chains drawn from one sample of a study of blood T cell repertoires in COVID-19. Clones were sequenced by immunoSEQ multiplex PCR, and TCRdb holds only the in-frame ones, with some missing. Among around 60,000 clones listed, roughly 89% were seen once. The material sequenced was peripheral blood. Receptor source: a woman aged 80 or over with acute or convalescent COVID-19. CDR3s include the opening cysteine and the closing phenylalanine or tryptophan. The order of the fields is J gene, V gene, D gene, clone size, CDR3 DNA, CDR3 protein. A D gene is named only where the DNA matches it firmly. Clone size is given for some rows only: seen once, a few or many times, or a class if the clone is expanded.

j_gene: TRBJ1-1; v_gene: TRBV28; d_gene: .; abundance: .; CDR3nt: TGTGCCAGCAAGTACGGGGGCACTGAAGCTTTCTTT; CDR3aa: CASKYGGTEAFF
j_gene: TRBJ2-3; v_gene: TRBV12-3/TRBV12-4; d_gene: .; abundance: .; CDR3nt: TGTGCCAGCAGCGCGACCCGGGGTACGCAGTATTTT; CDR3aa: CASSATRGTQYF
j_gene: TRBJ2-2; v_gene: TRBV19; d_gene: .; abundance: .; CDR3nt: TGTGCCAGTAGACCCCCCAGGTCGACCGGGGAGCTGTTTTTT; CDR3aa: CASRPPRSTGELFF
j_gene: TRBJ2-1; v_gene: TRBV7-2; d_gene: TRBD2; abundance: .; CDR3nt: TGTGCCAGCAGCTTTAGCGGGGGGGCCCCCAATGAGCAGTTCTTC; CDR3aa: CASSFSGGAPNEQFF
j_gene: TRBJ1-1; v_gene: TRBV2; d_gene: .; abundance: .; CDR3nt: TGTGCCAGCAGTGAAATTGTACGGGAACGAGCTTTCTTT; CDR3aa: CASSEIVRERAFF
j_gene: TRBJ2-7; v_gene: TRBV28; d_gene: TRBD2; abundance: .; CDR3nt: TGTGCCAGCAGTCCCCAGGGGAGCGGGAGAGCGGGGGAGCAGTACTTC; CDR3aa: CASSPQGSGRAGEQYF
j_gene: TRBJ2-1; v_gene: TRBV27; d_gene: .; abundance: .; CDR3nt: TGTGCCAGCAGTTTTAGGGGGTCGAGCTCCTACAATGAGCAGTTCTTC; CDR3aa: CASSFRGSSSYNEQFF
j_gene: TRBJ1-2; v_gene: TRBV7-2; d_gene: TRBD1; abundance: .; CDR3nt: TGTGCCAGCAGCCCGGGACAGTGGATGTCCGGCTACACCTTC; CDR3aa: CASSPGQWMSGYTF
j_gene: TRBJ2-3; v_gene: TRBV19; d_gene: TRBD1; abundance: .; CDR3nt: TGTGCCAGTAGTATGGGACAGGCTAGCACAGATACGCAGTATTTT; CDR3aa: CASSMGQASTDTQYF
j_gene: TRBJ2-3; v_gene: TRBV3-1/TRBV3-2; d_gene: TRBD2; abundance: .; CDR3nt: TGTGCCAGCAGCCTACTTAGCGGGAGCGCAGATACGCAGTATTTT; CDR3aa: CASSLLSGSADTQYF
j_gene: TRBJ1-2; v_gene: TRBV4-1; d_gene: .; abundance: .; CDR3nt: TGCGCCAGCAGCCAAGATGGGGACAAATTCTATGGCTACACCTTC; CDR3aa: CASSQDGDKFYGYTF
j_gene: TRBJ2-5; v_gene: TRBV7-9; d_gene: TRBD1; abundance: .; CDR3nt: TGTGCCAGCAGCCCGCACAGGGGGACGGGGACCCAGTACTTC; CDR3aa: CASSPHRGTGTQYF
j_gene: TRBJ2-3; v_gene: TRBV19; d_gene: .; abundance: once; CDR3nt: TGTGCCAGTAGAGGGCGGGGATATACTAGCACAGATACGCAGTATTTT; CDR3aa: CASRGRGYTSTDTQYF
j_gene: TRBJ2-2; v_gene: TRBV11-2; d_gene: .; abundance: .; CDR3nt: TGTGCCAGCAGCCGAGGTAGATTGAACACCGGGGAGCTGTTTTTT; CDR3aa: CASSRGRLNTGELFF
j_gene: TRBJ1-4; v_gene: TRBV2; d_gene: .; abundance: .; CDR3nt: TGTGCCAGCAGTACCTCCGGGGGGGGATGGAAACTGTTTTTT; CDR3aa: CASSTSGGGWKLFF
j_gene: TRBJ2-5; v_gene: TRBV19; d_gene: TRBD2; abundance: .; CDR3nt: TGTGCCAGTAGTATAGCCCTGGGAGCGGGACTAGCGTTCGAGACCCAGTACTTC; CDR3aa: CASSIALGAGLAFETQYF
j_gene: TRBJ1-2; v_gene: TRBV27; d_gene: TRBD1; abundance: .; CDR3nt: TGTGCCAGCAGTTTAGCTGGGACAGGGGACTATGGCTACACCTTC; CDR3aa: CASSLAGTGDYGYTF